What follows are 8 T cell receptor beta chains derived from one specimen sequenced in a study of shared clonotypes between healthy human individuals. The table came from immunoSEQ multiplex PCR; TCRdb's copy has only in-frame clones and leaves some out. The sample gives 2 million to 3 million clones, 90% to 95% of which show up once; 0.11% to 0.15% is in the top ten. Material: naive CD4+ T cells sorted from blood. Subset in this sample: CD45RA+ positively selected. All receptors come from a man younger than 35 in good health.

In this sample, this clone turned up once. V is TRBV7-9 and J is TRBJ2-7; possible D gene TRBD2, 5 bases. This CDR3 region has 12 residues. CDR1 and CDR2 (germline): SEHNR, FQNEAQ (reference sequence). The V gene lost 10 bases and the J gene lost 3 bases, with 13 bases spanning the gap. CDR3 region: CATRGRGYEQYF. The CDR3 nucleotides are TGTGCCACCAGAGGCCGGGGCTACGAGCAGTACTTC.

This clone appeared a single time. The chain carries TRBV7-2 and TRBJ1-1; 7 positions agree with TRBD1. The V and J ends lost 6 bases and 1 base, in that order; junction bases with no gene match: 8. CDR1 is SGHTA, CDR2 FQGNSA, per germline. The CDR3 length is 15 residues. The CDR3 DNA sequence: TGTGCCAGCAGTTCCCAAGGGACAGCGAACACTGAAGCTTTCTTT. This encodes CASSSQGTANTEAFF.

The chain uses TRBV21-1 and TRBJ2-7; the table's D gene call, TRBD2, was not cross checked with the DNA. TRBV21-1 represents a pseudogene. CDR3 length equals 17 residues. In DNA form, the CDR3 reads TGTGCCAGCAGCAAAGGAGGTGCGGCGGAAAGTCTCTGCGAGCAGTACTTC. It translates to CASSKGGAAESLCEQYF.

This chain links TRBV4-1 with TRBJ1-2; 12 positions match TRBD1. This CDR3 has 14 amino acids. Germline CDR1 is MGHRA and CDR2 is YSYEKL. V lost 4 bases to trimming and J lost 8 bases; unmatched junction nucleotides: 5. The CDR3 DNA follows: TGCGCCAGCAGCCCAGGGACAGGGGGCAGGGGCTACACCTTC. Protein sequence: CASSPGTGGRGYTF.

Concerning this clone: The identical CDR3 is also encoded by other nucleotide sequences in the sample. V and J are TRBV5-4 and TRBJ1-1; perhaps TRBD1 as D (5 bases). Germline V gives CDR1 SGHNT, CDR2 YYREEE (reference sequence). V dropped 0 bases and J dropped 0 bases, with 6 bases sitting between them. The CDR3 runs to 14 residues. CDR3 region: CASSLVGVNTEAFF. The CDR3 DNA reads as TGTGCCAGCAGCTTGGTAGGGGTGAACACTGAAGCTTTCTTT.

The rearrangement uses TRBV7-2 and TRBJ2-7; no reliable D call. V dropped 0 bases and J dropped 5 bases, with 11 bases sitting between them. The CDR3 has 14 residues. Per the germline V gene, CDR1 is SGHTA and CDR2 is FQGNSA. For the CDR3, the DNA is TGTGCCAGCAGCTTAGCGCAAGCCGGCAACGAGCAGTACTTC. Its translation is CASSLAQAGNEQYF.

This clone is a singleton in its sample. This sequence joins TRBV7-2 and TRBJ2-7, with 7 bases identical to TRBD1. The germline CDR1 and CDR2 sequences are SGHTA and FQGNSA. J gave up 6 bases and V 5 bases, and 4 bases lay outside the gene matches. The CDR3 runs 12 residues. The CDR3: CASSLDRAEQYF. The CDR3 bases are TGTGCCAGCAGCCTTGACAGGGCCGAGCAGTACTTC.

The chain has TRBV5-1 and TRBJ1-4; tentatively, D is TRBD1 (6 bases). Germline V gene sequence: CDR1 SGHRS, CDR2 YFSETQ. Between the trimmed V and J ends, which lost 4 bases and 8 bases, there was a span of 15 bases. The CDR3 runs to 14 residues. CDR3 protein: CASSPAGAGEKLFF. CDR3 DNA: TGCGCCAGCAGCCCGGCGGGGGCAGGGGAAAAACTGTTTTTT. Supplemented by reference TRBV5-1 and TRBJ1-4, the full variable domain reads KAGVTQTPRYLIKTRGQQVTLSCSPISGHRSVSWYQQTPGQGLQFLFEYFSETQRNKGNFPGRFSGRQFSNSRSEMNVSTLELGDSALYLCASSPAGAGEKLFFGSGTQLSVL.